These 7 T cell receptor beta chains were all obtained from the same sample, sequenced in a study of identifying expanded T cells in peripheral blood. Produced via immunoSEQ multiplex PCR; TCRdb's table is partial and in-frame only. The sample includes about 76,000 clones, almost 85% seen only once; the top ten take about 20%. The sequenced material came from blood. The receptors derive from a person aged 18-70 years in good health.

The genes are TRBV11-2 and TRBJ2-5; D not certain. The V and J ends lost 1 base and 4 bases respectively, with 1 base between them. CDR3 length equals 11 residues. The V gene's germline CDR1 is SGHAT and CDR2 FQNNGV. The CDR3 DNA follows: TGTGCCAGCAGCTTAGGAGAGACCCAGTACTTC. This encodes CASSLGETQYF.

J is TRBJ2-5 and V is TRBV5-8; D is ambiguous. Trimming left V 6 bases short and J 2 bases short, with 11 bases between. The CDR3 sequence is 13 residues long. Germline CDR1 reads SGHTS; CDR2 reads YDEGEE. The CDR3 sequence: CASTPDGQETQYF. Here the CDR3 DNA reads TGTGCCAGCACCCCCGACGGTCAAGAGACCCAGTACTTC.

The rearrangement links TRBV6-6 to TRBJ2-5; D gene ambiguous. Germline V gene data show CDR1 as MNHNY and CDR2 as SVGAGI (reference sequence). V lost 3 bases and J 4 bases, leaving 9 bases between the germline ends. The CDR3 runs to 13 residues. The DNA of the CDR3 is TGTGCCAGCAGTTATGGACGGAGAGAGACCCAGTACTTC. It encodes CASSYGRRETQYF.

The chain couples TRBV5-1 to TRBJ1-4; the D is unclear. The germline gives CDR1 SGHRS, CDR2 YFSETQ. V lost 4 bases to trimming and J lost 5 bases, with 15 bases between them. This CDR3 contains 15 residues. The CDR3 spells CASSHGNRVNEKLFF. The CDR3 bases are TGCGCCAGCAGCCATGGAAATAGGGTAAATGAAAAACTGTTTTTT.

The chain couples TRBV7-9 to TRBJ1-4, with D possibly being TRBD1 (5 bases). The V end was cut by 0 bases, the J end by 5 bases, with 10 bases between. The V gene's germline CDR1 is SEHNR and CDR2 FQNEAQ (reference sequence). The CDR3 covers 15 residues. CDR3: CASSLAARQNEKLFF. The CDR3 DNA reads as TGTGCCAGCAGCTTAGCAGCCCGACAGAATGAAAAACTGTTTTTT.

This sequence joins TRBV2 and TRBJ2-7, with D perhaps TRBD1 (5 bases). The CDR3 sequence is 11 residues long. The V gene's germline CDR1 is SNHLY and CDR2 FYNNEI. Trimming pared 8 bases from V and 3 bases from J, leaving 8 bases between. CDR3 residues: CASLTGYEQYF. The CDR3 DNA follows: TGTGCCAGCCTTACAGGCTACGAGCAGTACTTC.

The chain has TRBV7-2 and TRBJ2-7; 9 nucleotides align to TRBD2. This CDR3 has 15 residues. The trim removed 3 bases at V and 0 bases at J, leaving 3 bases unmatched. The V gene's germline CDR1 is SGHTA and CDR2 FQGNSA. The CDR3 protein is CASSFSGGGSYEQYF. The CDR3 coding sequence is TGTGCCAGCAGCTTTAGCGGGGGCGGCTCCTACGAGCAGTACTTC.